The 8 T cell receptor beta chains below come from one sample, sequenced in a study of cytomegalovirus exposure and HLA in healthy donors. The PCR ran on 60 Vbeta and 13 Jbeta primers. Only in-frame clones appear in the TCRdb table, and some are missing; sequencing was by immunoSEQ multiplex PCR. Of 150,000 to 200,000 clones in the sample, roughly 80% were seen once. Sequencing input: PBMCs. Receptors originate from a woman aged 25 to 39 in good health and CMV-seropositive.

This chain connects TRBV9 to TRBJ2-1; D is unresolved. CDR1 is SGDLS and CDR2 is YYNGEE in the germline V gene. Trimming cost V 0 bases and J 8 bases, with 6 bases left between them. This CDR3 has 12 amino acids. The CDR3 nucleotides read TGTGCCAGCAGCGTAGCTCCGGATGAGCAGTTCTTC. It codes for CASSVAPDEQFF.

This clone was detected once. The CDR3 protein is CASKAGAYTGELFF. The CDR3 nucleotides are TGTGCCAGCAAAGCGGGAGCCTATACCGGGGAGCTGTTTTTT. V is TRBV6-5 and J is TRBJ2-2, with 8 nucleotides matching TRBD2. There are 14 residues in the CDR3. J gave up 5 bases and V 7 bases, and 6 bases lay outside the gene matches. Germline V gives CDR1 MNHEY, CDR2 SVGAGI.

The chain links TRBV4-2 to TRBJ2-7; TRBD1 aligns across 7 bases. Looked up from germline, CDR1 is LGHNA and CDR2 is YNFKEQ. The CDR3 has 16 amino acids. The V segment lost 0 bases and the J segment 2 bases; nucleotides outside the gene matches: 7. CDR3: CASSQDQDRPTYEQYF. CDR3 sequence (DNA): TGTGCCAGCAGCCAAGATCAGGACAGGCCCACCTACGAGCAGTACTTC.

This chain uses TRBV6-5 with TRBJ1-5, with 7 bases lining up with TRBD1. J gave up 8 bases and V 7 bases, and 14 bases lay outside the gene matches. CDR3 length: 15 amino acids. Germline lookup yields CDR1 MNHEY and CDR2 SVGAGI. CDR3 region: CASKRGTEGWEPQHF. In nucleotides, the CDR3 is TGTGCCAGCAAGCGTGGGACAGAGGGGTGGGAGCCCCAGCATTTT.

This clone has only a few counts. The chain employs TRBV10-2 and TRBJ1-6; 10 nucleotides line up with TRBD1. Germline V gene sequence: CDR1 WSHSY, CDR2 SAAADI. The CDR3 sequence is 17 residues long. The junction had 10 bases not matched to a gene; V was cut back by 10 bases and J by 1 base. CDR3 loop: CATRDRGWGSYNSPLHF. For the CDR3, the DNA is TGCGCCACCAGGGACAGGGGATGGGGATCCTATAATTCACCCCTCCACTTT.

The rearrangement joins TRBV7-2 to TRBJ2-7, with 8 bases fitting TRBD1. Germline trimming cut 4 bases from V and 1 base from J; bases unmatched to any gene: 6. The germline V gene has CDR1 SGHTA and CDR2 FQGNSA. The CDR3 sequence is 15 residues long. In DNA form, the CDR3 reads TGTGCCAGCAGCTACGGGACAGGAGCTTCCTACGAGCAGTACTTC. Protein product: CASSYGTGASYEQYF.

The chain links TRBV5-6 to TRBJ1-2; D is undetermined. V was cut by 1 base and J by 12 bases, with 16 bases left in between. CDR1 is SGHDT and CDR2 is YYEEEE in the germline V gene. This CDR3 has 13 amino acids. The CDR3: CASSLLPVRENTF. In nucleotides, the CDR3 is TGTGCCAGCAGCTTGCTCCCAGTCCGGGAAAACACCTTC.

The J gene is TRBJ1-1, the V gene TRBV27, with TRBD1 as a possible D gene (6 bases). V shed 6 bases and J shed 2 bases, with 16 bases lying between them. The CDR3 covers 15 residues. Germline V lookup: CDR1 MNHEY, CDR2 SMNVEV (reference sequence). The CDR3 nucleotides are TGTGCCAGCAGCGCCCCGGGACAACGAAACACTGAAGCTTTCTTT. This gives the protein CASSAPGQRNTEAFF.